These T cell receptor beta chains were read from a single sample in a study of control samples from healthy donors and cancer patients. The method was immunoSEQ multiplex PCR; TCRdb's version includes in-frame clones alone and lacks a portion of them. The repertoire holds 110,000 or so clones, with 83% as singletons. The sequenced sample was blood. These receptors originate from a woman aged 50 to 60 in good health. Each CDR3 is given with its conserved first and last residue. A D gene is named only where the DNA matches it firmly. Rows give clone size only sometimes, using once, few, many, or a class for an expanded clone.

d_call: TRBD1
clone_size: once
v_call: TRBV15
j_call: TRBJ1-1
cdr3_aa: CATSRDRVLTEAFF
cdr3_nt: TGTGCCACCAGCAGGGACAGGGTCTTGACTGAAGCTTTCTTT

d_call: -
clone_size: once
v_call: TRBV29-1
j_call: TRBJ1-2
cdr3_aa: CSAGRGTGYTF
cdr3_nt: TGCAGCGCCGGGCGGGGGACTGGCTACACCTTC

d_call: TRBD1
clone_size: -
v_call: TRBV30
j_call: TRBJ1-2
cdr3_aa: CAWRVQGAQGGYTF
cdr3_nt: TGTGCCTGGAGGGTACAGGGGGCGCAGGGTGGCTACACCTTC

d_call: -
clone_size: -
v_call: TRBV19
j_call: TRBJ1-5
cdr3_aa: CASSLTRGRVGNQPQHF
cdr3_nt: TGTGCCAGTAGCCTCACCCGAGGGCGGGTGGGAAATCAGCCCCAGCATTTT

d_call: -
clone_size: -
v_call: TRBV7-8
j_call: TRBJ1-5
cdr3_aa: CASSSDLAGNQPQHF
cdr3_nt: TGTGCCAGCAGCTCCGACCTGGCGGGCAATCAGCCCCAGCATTTT

d_call: TRBD2
clone_size: -
v_call: TRBV19
j_call: TRBJ2-3
cdr3_aa: CASGGLAGGGDTQYF
cdr3_nt: TGTGCCAGTGGAGGACTAGCGGGGGGAGGAGATACGCAGTATTTT

d_call: TRBD1
clone_size: few
v_call: TRBV4-2
j_call: TRBJ2-3
cdr3_aa: CASSPQQGSTDTQYF
cdr3_nt: TGTGCCAGCAGCCCGCAACAGGGGTCGACAGATACGCAGTATTTT

d_call: -
clone_size: few
v_call: TRBV18
j_call: TRBJ1-2
cdr3_aa: CASSPPGRNGYTF
cdr3_nt: TGTGCCAGCTCACCACCCGGGAGGAACGGCTACACCTTC

d_call: TRBD1
clone_size: -
v_call: TRBV5-1
j_call: TRBJ1-2
cdr3_aa: CASSLHTGGQNYGYTF
cdr3_nt: TGCGCCAGCAGCTTACATACAGGGGGCCAGAACTATGGCTACACCTTC

d_call: -
clone_size: -
v_call: TRBV6-1
j_call: TRBJ2-7
cdr3_aa: CASSEVAMTGRVEQYF
cdr3_nt: TGTGCCAGCAGTGAAGTGGCTATGACCGGTAGAGTCGAGCAGTACTTC

d_call: TRBD1
clone_size: -
v_call: TRBV7-4
j_call: TRBJ1-6
cdr3_aa: CANRYQGVGSPLHF
cdr3_nt: TGTGCCAACAGATACCAGGGGGTCGGGTCACCCCTCCACTTT

d_call: -
clone_size: few
v_call: TRBV11-3
j_call: TRBJ1-2
cdr3_aa: CASSLEGQGYGYTF
cdr3_nt: TGTGCCAGCAGCTTAGAAGGTCAGGGCTATGGCTACACCTTC

d_call: -
clone_size: few
v_call: TRBV2
j_call: TRBJ1-6
cdr3_aa: CASTTGRSSYNSPLHF
cdr3_nt: TGTGCCAGTACAACCGGACGGAGCTCCTATAATTCACCCCTCCACTTT

d_call: TRBD1
clone_size: -
v_call: TRBV9
j_call: TRBJ2-7
cdr3_aa: CASSVGGGGYEQYF
cdr3_nt: TGTGCCAGCAGCGTAGGAGGGGGCGGCTACGAGCAGTACTTC

d_call: TRBD2
clone_size: few
v_call: TRBV11-3
j_call: TRBJ2-7
cdr3_aa: CASSTTTSAREQYF
cdr3_nt: TGTGCCAGCAGCACCACCACTAGCGCAAGGGAGCAGTACTTC

d_call: -
clone_size: -
v_call: TRBV7-2
j_call: TRBJ2-1
cdr3_aa: CASERSYSYNEQFF
cdr3_nt: TGTGCCAGCGAGCGATCGTACTCCTACAATGAGCAGTTCTTC

d_call: -
clone_size: few
v_call: TRBV5-1
j_call: TRBJ2-3
cdr3_aa: CASSLEDLDTDTQYF
cdr3_nt: TGCGCCAGCAGCTTAGAAGACTTAGATACAGATACGCAGTATTTT

d_call: -
clone_size: -
v_call: TRBV18
j_call: TRBJ1-1
cdr3_aa: CASSPYAEMNTEAFF
cdr3_nt: TGTGCCAGCTCACCTTATGCAGAAATGAACACTGAAGCTTTCTTT

d_call: -
clone_size: -
v_call: TRBV19
j_call: TRBJ1-2
cdr3_aa: CASGQYNYGYTF
cdr3_nt: TGTGCCAGCGGACAATACAACTATGGCTACACCTTC

d_call: -
clone_size: -
v_call: TRBV15
j_call: TRBJ1-5
cdr3_aa: CATSRDGRQSNQPQHF
cdr3_nt: TGTGCCACCAGCAGAGATGGTCGTCAGAGCAATCAGCCCCAGCATTTT

d_call: -
clone_size: -
v_call: TRBV12-3/TRBV12-4
j_call: TRBJ1-2
cdr3_aa: CASSPTGSRGYTF
cdr3_nt: TGTGCCAGCAGTCCCACAGGGAGTAGGGGCTACACCTTC

d_call: TRBD2
clone_size: few
v_call: TRBV5-5
j_call: TRBJ2-2
cdr3_aa: CASSWGPSGRDTGELFF
cdr3_nt: TGTGCCAGCAGCTGGGGACCTAGCGGGAGGGACACCGGGGAGCTGTTTTTT

d_call: -
clone_size: once
v_call: TRBV11-3
j_call: TRBJ1-1
cdr3_aa: CASTRENTEAFF
cdr3_nt: TGTGCCAGCACCCGGGAGAACACTGAAGCTTTCTTT

d_call: TRBD1
clone_size: -
v_call: TRBV28
j_call: TRBJ1-5
cdr3_aa: CASSLMWSGRGLHQPQHF
cdr3_nt: TGTGCCAGCAGTTTAATGTGGTCAGGCAGGGGGCTACATCAGCCCCAGCATTTT

d_call: -
clone_size: -
v_call: TRBV6-2/TRBV6-3
j_call: TRBJ2-7
cdr3_aa: CASSYSRVRPYEQYF
cdr3_nt: TGTGCCAGCAGTTACTCTCGCGTTAGGCCCTACGAGCAGTACTTC

d_call: -
clone_size: -
v_call: TRBV5-1
j_call: TRBJ2-3
cdr3_aa: CASSLVNRESDTQYF
cdr3_nt: TGCGCCAGCAGCTTGGTGAACAGGGAATCAGATACGCAGTATTTT

d_call: -
clone_size: -
v_call: TRBV5-4
j_call: TRBJ1-1
cdr3_aa: CASSLPGGGTEAFF
cdr3_nt: TGTGCCAGCAGCTTACCCGGGGGCGGGACTGAAGCTTTCTTT

d_call: TRBD2
clone_size: -
v_call: TRBV27
j_call: TRBJ2-1
cdr3_aa: CASSLFLAGGMTWQFF
cdr3_nt: TGTGCCAGCAGTTTATTTTTAGCGGGGGGAATGACTTGGCAGTTCTTC

d_call: -
clone_size: -
v_call: TRBV14
j_call: TRBJ2-5
cdr3_aa: CASSFRGTETQYF
cdr3_nt: TGTGCCAGCAGCTTCCGGGGGACCGAGACCCAGTACTTC

d_call: TRBD1
clone_size: -
v_call: TRBV9
j_call: TRBJ2-1
cdr3_aa: CASSVGTGGNEQFF
cdr3_nt: TGTGCCAGCAGCGTCGGGACAGGGGGAAATGAGCAGTTCTTC

d_call: -
clone_size: -
v_call: TRBV9
j_call: TRBJ2-2
cdr3_aa: CASSAMNTGELFF
cdr3_nt: TGTGCCAGCAGCGCCATGAACACCGGGGAGCTGTTTTTT

d_call: -
clone_size: -
v_call: TRBV11-2
j_call: TRBJ2-5
cdr3_aa: CASRPDGYGTQYF
cdr3_nt: TGTGCCAGCAGACCCGACGGATACGGGACCCAGTACTTC

d_call: TRBD1
clone_size: -
v_call: TRBV9
j_call: TRBJ2-7
cdr3_aa: CASSAGGLSYEQYF
cdr3_nt: TGTGCCAGCAGCGCAGGGGGTTTGAGCTACGAGCAGTACTTC

d_call: -
clone_size: -
v_call: TRBV2
j_call: TRBJ2-1
cdr3_aa: CASSVRVREQFF
cdr3_nt: TGTGCCAGCAGTGTACGGGTCCGGGAGCAGTTCTTC

d_call: TRBD1
clone_size: -
v_call: TRBV10-3
j_call: TRBJ1-1
cdr3_aa: CAIKTGGGVGTEAFF
cdr3_nt: TGTGCCATCAAAACAGGGGGTGGGGTGGGCACTGAAGCTTTCTTT

d_call: -
clone_size: -
v_call: TRBV30
j_call: TRBJ2-1
cdr3_aa: CAVESSSYNEQFF
cdr3_nt: TGTGCCGTCGAGAGTTCAAGCTACAATGAGCAGTTCTTC

d_call: TRBD1
clone_size: -
v_call: TRBV5-8
j_call: TRBJ2-6
cdr3_aa: CASSSGTGSNSGANVLTF
cdr3_nt: TGTGCCAGCAGCAGCGGGACAGGGTCAAACTCTGGGGCCAACGTCCTGACTTTC

d_call: TRBD1
clone_size: -
v_call: TRBV2
j_call: TRBJ1-5
cdr3_aa: CASDRGSNQPQHF
cdr3_nt: TGTGCCAGCGACAGGGGTAGCAATCAGCCCCAGCATTTT

d_call: -
clone_size: -
v_call: TRBV7-9
j_call: TRBJ1-5
cdr3_aa: CASSTQGDGNQPQHF
cdr3_nt: TGTGCCAGCAGCACACAGGGAGATGGCAATCAGCCCCAGCATTTT

d_call: -
clone_size: -
v_call: TRBV7-8
j_call: TRBJ1-4
cdr3_aa: CASSFRVGEKLFF
cdr3_nt: TGTGCCAGCAGCTTCAGGGTAGGGGAAAAACTGTTTTTT

d_call: -
clone_size: -
v_call: TRBV7-2
j_call: TRBJ1-4
cdr3_aa: CASSLAGGGTEKLFF
cdr3_nt: TGTGCCAGCAGCTTAGCGGGGGGGGGCACTGAAAAACTGTTTTTT

d_call: TRBD1
clone_size: once
v_call: TRBV27
j_call: TRBJ2-7
cdr3_aa: CASSRTGVGPYEQYF
cdr3_nt: TGTGCCAGCAGTAGAACAGGGGTGGGCCCCTACGAGCAGTACTTC

d_call: -
clone_size: -
v_call: TRBV5-1
j_call: TRBJ2-1
cdr3_aa: CASSLIDEQFF
cdr3_nt: TGCGCCAGCAGCTTAATCGATGAGCAGTTCTTC

d_call: TRBD2
clone_size: -
v_call: TRBV11-3
j_call: TRBJ2-7
cdr3_aa: CASSLDSSGAYEQYF
cdr3_nt: TGTGCCAGCAGCTTAGATTCTAGCGGGGCTTACGAGCAGTACTTC

d_call: TRBD2
clone_size: -
v_call: TRBV27
j_call: TRBJ2-1
cdr3_aa: CASSLSTSGRLEQFF
cdr3_nt: TGTGCCAGCAGTTTATCGACTAGCGGGAGGCTTGAGCAGTTCTTC

d_call: TRBD1
clone_size: -
v_call: TRBV4-1
j_call: TRBJ1-3
cdr3_aa: CASSHGDSAFASGNTIYF
cdr3_nt: TGCGCCAGCAGCCATGGGGACAGCGCATTTGCCTCTGGAAACACCATATATTTT

d_call: TRBD2
clone_size: -
v_call: TRBV5-6
j_call: TRBJ2-2
cdr3_aa: CASSLALAGGITGELFF
cdr3_nt: TGTGCCAGCAGCTTGGCGCTGGCGGGGGGTATCACCGGGGAGCTGTTTTTT

d_call: TRBD2
clone_size: few
v_call: TRBV7-6
j_call: TRBJ2-7
cdr3_aa: CASSLVIGSGLYEQYF
cdr3_nt: TGTGCCAGCAGCTTAGTCATAGGTAGCGGGTTATACGAGCAGTACTTC

d_call: TRBD1
clone_size: -
v_call: TRBV10-3
j_call: TRBJ2-7
cdr3_aa: CAIRTQGAEQYF
cdr3_nt: TGTGCCATCAGAACCCAGGGGGCTGAGCAGTACTTC

d_call: -
clone_size: -
v_call: TRBV7-2
j_call: TRBJ1-5
cdr3_aa: CASSLVGNQPQHF
cdr3_nt: TGTGCCAGCAGCTTAGTAGGGAATCAGCCCCAGCATTTT